This entry lists 18 T cell receptor beta chains sequenced from one sample in a study of T cells expressing NK-cell markers (dated by TCRdb to the early 2020s). The library relied on 5' RACE. For sequencing, an Illumina HiSeq 2000 was employed. After reprocessing by TCRdb, each CDR3 protein sequence is one entry, and no DNA is given. The sample table includes a few hundred thousand distinct CDR3 sequences. Roughly 1.4% of the sample is taken by the ten largest. Sample: blood T cells: a sorted CD56 or NKG2C T cell subset, CD4+ or CD8+ T cells, or bulk PBMC T cells (not recorded which). These receptors were obtained from a woman aged 45-65 years in good health. Donor details come from another sample of the same person, matched by shared clones.

J is TRBJ1-4 and V is TRBV20-1; without DNA, the TCRdb call of TRBD1 cannot be checked. The CDR3 loop spans 11 amino acids. The germline gives CDR1 DFQATT, CDR2 SNEGSKA (reference sequence). CDR3 protein: CSAGGDRESFF.

J is TRBJ2-1 and V is TRBV9; the D gene TCRdb calls, TRBD1, cannot be checked with no DNA. The CDR3 totals 14 residues. CDR1 and CDR2 from the germline V gene are SGDLS and YYNGEE. The CDR3 here is CASSVAAGSNEQFF.

This rearrangement joins TRBV27 to TRBJ1-2. Germline V gives CDR1 MNHEY, CDR2 SMNVEV (reference sequence). CDR3 length: 13 residues. The CDR3 protein is CASGFPGWNGYTF.

This rearrangement joins TRBV7-9 to TRBJ2-5; TCRdb lists TRBD2, though no DNA is available to test this call. The CDR3 sequence is 15 residues long. Per the germline V gene, CDR1 is SEHNR and CDR2 is FQNEAQ (reference sequence). CDR3 loop: CASSPTSSGRETQYF.

The CDR3 loop is CASSPRTQGAPYEQYF. The chain uses TRBV5-6 and TRBJ2-7; TCRdb outputs TRBD1, but without DNA this stays unchecked. The CDR3 contains 16 residues. CDR1 SGHDT and CDR2 YYEEEE come from the germline V gene.

The chain couples TRBV24-1 to TRBJ2-1; with no DNA, the TCRdb D assignment of TRBD1 cannot be verified. In germline, CDR1 is KGHDR, CDR2 SFDVKD. The CDR3 is 15 amino acids. The CDR3 loop reads CATSDAGAGLNEQFF.

V is TRBV12-3 or TRBV12-4 and J is TRBJ2-2; there is no DNA to check the TCRdb D call of TRBD1. The CDR3 runs 15 residues. The CDR3 protein is CASSPNRGRTGELFF.

The chain uses TRBV5-1 and TRBJ1-1; the D call from TCRdb, TRBD1, cannot be confirmed without DNA. Germline values: CDR1 SGHRS, CDR2 YFSETQ. The CDR3 totals 16 residues. The CDR3 loop reads CASSWGTAGVNTEAFF.

The CDR3 spells CATSRSRERGALAKNIQYF. The chain combines TRBV15 with TRBJ2-4; TCRdb picks TRBD1, but there is no DNA to check that call. Germline-derived CDR1 and CDR2 are LNHNV and YYDKDF (reference sequence). The CDR3 has 19 residues.

The chain combines TRBV12-3 or TRBV12-4 with TRBJ1-5; the TCRdb D gene call, TRBD1, has no DNA to confirm it. This CDR3 spans 15 amino acids. CDR3 residues: CASSPGDLQGAPQHF.

The V gene is TRBV7-9, the J gene TRBJ2-2; the D call from TCRdb, TRBD1, cannot be confirmed without DNA. The germline V gene encodes CDR1 SEHNR and CDR2 FQNEAQ (reference sequence). The CDR3 is 14 residues long. The CDR3 protein is CATSDRLNTGELFF. The whole variable domain, remainder taken from reference TRBV7-9 and TRBJ2-2, is DTGVSQNPRHKITKRGQNVTFRCDPISEHNRLYWYRQTLGQGPEFLTYFQNEAQLEKSRLLSDRFSAERPKGSFSTLEIQRTEQGDSAMYLCATSDRLNTGELFFGEGSRLTVL.

V gene TRBV6-6 combines with J gene TRBJ1-3; TCRdb designates TRBD1, a call that cannot be tested without DNA. Per the germline V gene, CDR1 is MNHNY and CDR2 is SVGAGI (reference sequence). CDR3 size: 16 residues. The chain's CDR3 is CASSRLNPTGLDTIYF.

The V gene is TRBV2, the J gene TRBJ2-1; there is no DNA to check the TCRdb D call of TRBD2. The length of the CDR3 is 14 residues. Germline CDR1 reads SNHLY; CDR2 reads FYNNEI. CDR3: CASRGLAGPRGEFF.

The chain combines TRBV12-3 or TRBV12-4 with TRBJ2-7; the TCRdb call, TRBD1, lacks DNA for checking. This CDR3 is built from 15 residues. CDR3: CASSLRGQSSYEQYF.

The V gene is TRBV20-1, the J gene TRBJ1-3; TCRdb gives TRBD1 as the D gene, but with no DNA this cannot be confirmed. Germline-derived CDR1 and CDR2 are DFQATT and SNEGSKA (reference sequence). This CDR3 region has 16 residues. CDR3 region: CSAFGSGQGSGNTIYF.

The V and J genes are TRBV29-1 and TRBJ1-3; the TCRdb D gene call, TRBD1, has no DNA to confirm it. The CDR3 contains 14 residues. CDR1 is SQVTM and CDR2 is ANQGSEA in the germline V gene. CDR3 protein: CSVADRGTGNTIYF. Full variable domain (remainder filled in from reference TRBV29-1 and TRBJ1-3): SAVISQKPSRDICQRGTSLTIQCQVDSQVTMMFWYRQQPGQSLTLIATANQGSEATYESGFVIDKFPISRPNLTFSTLTVSNMSPEDSSIYLCSVADRGTGNTIYFGEGSWLTVV.

V gene TRBV2 combines with J gene TRBJ1-1; lacking DNA, the TRBD1 call made by TCRdb goes unchecked. The CDR3 sequence is 12 residues long. Looked up from germline, CDR1 is SNHLY and CDR2 is FYNNEI. The CDR3 sequence is CAEGQGNTEAFF.

The chain links TRBV7-9 to TRBJ2-1; checking the TCRdb D call of TRBD2 is not possible without DNA. The CDR3 extends over 18 amino acids. From germline, CDR1 is SEHNR and CDR2 FQNEAQ (reference sequence). Here the CDR3 reads CASSLGPGRREGLNEQFF. The complete variable domain, with remaining parts taken from reference TRBV7-9 and TRBJ2-1, reads DTGVSQNPRHKITKRGQNVTFRCDPISEHNRLYWYRQTLGQGPEFLTYFQNEAQLEKSRLLSDRFSAERPKGSFSTLEIQRTEQGDSAMYLCASSLGPGRREGLNEQFFGPGTRLTVL.